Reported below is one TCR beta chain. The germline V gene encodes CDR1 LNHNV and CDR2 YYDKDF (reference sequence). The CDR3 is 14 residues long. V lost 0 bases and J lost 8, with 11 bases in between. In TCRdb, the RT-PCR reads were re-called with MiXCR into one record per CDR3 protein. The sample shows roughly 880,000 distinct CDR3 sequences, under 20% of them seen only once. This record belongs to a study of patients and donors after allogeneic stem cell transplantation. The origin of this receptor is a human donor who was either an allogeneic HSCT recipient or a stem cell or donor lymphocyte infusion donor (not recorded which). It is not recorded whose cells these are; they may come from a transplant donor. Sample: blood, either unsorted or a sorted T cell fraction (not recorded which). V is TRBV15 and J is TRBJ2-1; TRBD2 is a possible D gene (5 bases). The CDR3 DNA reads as TGTGCCACCAGCAGAGATAGTTCGCGGGATGAGCAGTTCTTC. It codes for CATSRDSSRDEQFF. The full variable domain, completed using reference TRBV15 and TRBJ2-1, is DAMVIQNPRYQVTQFGKPVTLSCSQTLNHNVMYWYQQKSSQAPKLLFHYYDKDFNNEADTPDNFQSRRPNTSFCFLDIRSPGLGDTAMYLCATSRDSSRDEQFFGPGTRLTVL.